What follows is one TCR beta chain and its context. Antigen unknown. These data originate in a study of cytomegalovirus exposure and HLA in healthy donors. Study results and limitations: The study flagged some 180 TCR beta chains as cytomegalovirus-associated.

Sequenced by immunoSEQ multiplex PCR; TCRdb stores in-frame clones only, minus some. The top ten hold 0.95% to 1.5% of the sample, which has 200,000 to 300,000 clones, 75% to 90% seen once. V gave up 11 bases and J gave up 5 bases, with 26 bases separating them. This CDR3 is built from 16 residues. From germline, CDR1 is LNHNV and CDR2 YYDKDF (reference sequence). The chain couples TRBV15 to TRBJ2-3, with D perhaps matching TRBD1 (6 bases). The clonotype comes from a woman between 25 and 40 years old in good health and CMV-seropositive. The specimen sequenced was PBMCs. The CDR3 DNA reads as TGTGCCTCGGAACTATTCATGACAGGATCGGTAGATACGCAGTATTTT. It yields the protein CASELFMTGSVDTQYF. Looking up the rest from reference TRBV15 and TRBJ2-3 gives the full variable domain: DAMVIQNPRYQVTQFGKPVTLSCSQTLNHNVMYWYQQKSSQAPKLLFHYYDKDFNNEADTPDNFQSRRPNTSFCFLDIRSPGLGDTAMYLCASELFMTGSVDTQYFGPGTRLTVL.